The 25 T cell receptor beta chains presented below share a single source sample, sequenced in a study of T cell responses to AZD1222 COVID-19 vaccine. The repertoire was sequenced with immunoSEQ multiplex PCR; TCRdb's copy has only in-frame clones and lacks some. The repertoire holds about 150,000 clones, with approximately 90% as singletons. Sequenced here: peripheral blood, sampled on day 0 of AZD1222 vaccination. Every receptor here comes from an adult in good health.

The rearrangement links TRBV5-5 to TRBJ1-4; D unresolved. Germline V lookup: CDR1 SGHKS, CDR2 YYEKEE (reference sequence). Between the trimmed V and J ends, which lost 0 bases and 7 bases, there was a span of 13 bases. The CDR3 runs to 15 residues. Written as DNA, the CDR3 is TGTGCCAGCAGCTTGGAAGGGAGAGGAGGTGAAAAACTGTTTTTT. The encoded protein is CASSLEGRGGEKLFF.

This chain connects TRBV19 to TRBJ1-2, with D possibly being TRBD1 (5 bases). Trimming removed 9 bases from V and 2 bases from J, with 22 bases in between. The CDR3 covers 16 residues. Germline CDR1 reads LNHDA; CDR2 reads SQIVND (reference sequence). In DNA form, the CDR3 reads TGTGCCAGCACGATGGGGGAGGGAAGGGTGAACTATGGCTACACCTTC. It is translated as CASTMGEGRVNYGYTF.

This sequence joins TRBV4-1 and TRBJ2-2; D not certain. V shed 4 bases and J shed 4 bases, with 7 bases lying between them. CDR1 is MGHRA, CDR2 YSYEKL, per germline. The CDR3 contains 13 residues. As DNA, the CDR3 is TGCGCCAGCAGCCTGCTTATCACCGGGGAGCTGTTTTTT. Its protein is CASSLLITGELFF.

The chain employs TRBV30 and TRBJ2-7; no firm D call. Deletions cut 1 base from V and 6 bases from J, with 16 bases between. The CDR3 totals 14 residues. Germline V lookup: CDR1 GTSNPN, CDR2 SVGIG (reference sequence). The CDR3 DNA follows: TGTGCCTGGAGTGGGGCCTCAATTCTCGGCGAGCAGTACTTC. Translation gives CAWSGASILGEQYF.

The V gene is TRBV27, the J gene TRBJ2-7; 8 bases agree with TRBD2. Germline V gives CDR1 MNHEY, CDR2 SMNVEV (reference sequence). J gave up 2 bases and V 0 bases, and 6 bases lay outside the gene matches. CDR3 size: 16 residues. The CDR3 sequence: CASSLSASGLTYEQYF. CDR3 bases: TGTGCCAGCAGTTTATCTGCTAGCGGGCTAACCTACGAGCAGTACTTC.

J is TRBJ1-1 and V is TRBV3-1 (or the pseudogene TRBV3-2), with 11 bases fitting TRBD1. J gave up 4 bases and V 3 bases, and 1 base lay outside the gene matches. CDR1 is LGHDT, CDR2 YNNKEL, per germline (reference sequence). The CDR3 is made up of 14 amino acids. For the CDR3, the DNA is TGTGCCAGCAGCCAGGGACAGGGGGGCACTGAAGCTTTCTTT. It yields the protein CASSQGQGGTEAFF.

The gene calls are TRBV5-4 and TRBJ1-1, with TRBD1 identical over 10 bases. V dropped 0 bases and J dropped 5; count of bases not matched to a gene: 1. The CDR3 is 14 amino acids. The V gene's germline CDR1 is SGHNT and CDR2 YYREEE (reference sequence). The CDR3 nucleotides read TGTGCCAGCAGCTTGGTGGGACAGGGGACTGAAGCTTTCTTT. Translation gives CASSLVGQGTEAFF.

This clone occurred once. The CDR3 DNA sequence: TGTGCCAGCAGCCAAGATGATCGGACAGCTACTGGAGGTACAACTAATGAAAAACTGTTTTTT. Protein: CASSQDDRTATGGTTNEKLFF. The chain has TRBV3-1 (or the pseudogene TRBV3-2) and TRBJ1-4; D is possibly TRBD1 (6 bases). Trimming stripped 0 bases from V and 0 bases from J, with 23 bases between. Germline V gene lookup returns CDR1 LGHDT and CDR2 YNNKEL (reference sequence). This CDR3 has 21 amino acids.

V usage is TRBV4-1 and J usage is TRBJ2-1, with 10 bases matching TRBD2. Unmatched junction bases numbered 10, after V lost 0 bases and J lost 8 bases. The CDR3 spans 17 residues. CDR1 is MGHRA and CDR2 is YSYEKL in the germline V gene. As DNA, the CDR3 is TGCGCCAGCAGCCAAGAGGTCGGATCTAGCGGGAGTGATGAGCAGTTCTTC. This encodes CASSQEVGSSGSDEQFF.

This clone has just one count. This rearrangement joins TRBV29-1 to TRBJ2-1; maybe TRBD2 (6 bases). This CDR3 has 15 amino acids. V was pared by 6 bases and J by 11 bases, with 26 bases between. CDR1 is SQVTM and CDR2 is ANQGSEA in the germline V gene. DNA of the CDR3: TGCAGCGTCCGCCTCCGGGACTCCAACCTCCCCAAGCAGTTCTTC. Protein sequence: CSVRLRDSNLPKQFF.

The CDR3 protein is CASSPGLAGGETQYF. The CDR3 DNA reads TGTGCCAGCTCACCGGGACTAGCGGGGGGAGAGACCCAGTACTTC. This chain links TRBV18 with TRBJ2-5; 15 positions match TRBD2. Germline values: CDR1 KGHSH, CDR2 LQKENI. The trim removed 3 bases at V and 4 bases at J, leaving 0 bases unmatched. There are 15 residues in the CDR3.

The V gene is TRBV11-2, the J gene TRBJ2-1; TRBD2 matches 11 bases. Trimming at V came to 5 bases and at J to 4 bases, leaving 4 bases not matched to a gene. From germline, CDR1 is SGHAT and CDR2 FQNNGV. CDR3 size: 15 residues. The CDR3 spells CASSQTSGTYNEQFF. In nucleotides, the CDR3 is TGTGCCAGCAGCCAGACTAGCGGGACTTACAATGAGCAGTTCTTC.

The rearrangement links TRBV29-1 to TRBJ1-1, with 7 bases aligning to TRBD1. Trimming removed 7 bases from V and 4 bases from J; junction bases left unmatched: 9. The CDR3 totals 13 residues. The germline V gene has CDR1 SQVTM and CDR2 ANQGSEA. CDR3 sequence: CSAPTGRSTEAFF. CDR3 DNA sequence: TGCAGCGCTCCGACAGGGAGGTCCACTGAAGCTTTCTTT. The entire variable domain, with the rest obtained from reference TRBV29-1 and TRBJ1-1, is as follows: SAVISQKPSRDICQRGTSLTIQCQVDSQVTMMFWYRQQPGQSLTLIATANQGSEATYESGFVIDKFPISRPNLTFSTLTVSNMSPEDSSIYLCSAPTGRSTEAFFGQGTRLTVV.

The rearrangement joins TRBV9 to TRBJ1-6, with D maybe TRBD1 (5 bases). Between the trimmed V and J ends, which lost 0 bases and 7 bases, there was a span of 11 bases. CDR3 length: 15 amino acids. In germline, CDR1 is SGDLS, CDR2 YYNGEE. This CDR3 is CASSVGGSWNSPLHF. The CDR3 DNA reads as TGTGCCAGCAGCGTAGGGGGCAGTTGGAATTCACCCCTCCACTTT. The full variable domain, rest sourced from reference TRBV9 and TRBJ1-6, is DSGVTQTPKHLITATGQRVTLRCSPRSGDLSVYWYQQSLDQGLQFLIQYYNGEERAKGNILERFSAQQFPDLHSELNLSSLELGDSALYFCASSVGGSWNSPLHFGNGTRLTVT.

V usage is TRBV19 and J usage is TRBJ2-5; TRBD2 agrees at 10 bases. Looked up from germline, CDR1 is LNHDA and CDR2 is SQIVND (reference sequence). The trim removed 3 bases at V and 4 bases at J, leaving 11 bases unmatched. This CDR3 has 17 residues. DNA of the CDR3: TGTGCCAGTAGTATTGGTTGGCTAGCGGGAGCGGGAGAGACCCAGTACTTC. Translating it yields CASSIGWLAGAGETQYF.

The CDR3 loop reads CASSPRQGGYNSPLHF. CDR3 bases: TGTGCCAGCAGCCCCCGACAGGGCGGGTATAATTCACCCCTCCACTTT. The rearrangement joins TRBV9 to TRBJ1-6; 7 positions match TRBD1. Trimming removed 4 bases from V and 4 bases from J; junction bases left unmatched: 8. CDR3 size: 16 residues. Germline V lookup: CDR1 SGDLS, CDR2 YYNGEE. Looking up the rest from reference TRBV9 and TRBJ1-6 gives the full variable domain: DSGVTQTPKHLITATGQRVTLRCSPRSGDLSVYWYQQSLDQGLQFLIQYYNGEERAKGNILERFSAQQFPDLHSELNLSSLELGDSALYFCASSPRQGGYNSPLHFGNGTRLTVT.

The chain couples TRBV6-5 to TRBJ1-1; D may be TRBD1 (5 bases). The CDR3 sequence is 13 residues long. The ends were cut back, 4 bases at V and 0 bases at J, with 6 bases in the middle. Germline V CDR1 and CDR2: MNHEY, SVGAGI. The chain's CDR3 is CASSLTVNTEAFF. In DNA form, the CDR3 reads TGTGCCAGCAGTTTGACAGTGAACACTGAAGCTTTCTTT.

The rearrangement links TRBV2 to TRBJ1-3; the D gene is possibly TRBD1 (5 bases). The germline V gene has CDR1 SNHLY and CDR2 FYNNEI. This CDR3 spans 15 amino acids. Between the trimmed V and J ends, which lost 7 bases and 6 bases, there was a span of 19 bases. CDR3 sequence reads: CASTRDHTPLNTIYF. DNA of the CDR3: TGTGCCAGCACCCGGGACCATACCCCCCTAAACACCATATATTTT.

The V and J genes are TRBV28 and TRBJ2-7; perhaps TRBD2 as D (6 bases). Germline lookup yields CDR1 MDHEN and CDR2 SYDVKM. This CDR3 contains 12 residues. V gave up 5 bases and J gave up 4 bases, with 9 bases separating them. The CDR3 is CASSLGRYEQYF. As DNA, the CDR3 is TGTGCCAGCAGTCTAGGGAGGTACGAGCAGTACTTC.

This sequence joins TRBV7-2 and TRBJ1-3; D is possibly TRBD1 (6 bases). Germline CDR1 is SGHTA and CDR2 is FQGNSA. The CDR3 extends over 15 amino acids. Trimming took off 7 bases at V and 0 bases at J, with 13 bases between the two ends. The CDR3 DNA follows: TGTGCCAGCACCGGCAGGGGTCTCTCTGGAAACACCATATATTTT. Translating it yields CASTGRGLSGNTIYF.

CDR3 sequence: CASSVSVATNEKLFF. CDR3 nucleotides: TGCGCCAGCAGCGTTTCAGTAGCAACTAATGAAAAACTGTTTTTT. This chain joins TRBV5-1 and TRBJ1-4; D not resolved. Germline values: CDR1 SGHRS, CDR2 YFSETQ. Between the trimmed V and J ends, which lost 4 bases and 0 bases, there was a span of 10 bases. The CDR3 loop spans 15 amino acids.

The CDR3 nucleotides read TGTGCCAGCAGCCCCACTTCCGCAGATACGCAGTATTTT. Translation gives CASSPTSADTQYF. The V call is TRBV21-1, the J call TRBJ2-3; the table's TRBD2 call for D was not verified on the DNA. TRBV21-1 has pseudogene status. The CDR3 contains 13 residues.

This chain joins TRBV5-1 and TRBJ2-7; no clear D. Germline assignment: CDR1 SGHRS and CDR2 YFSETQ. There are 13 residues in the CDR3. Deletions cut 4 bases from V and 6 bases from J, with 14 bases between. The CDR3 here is CASSIGRLSEQYF. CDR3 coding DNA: TGCGCCAGCAGCATAGGACGGCTCTCCGAGCAGTACTTC.

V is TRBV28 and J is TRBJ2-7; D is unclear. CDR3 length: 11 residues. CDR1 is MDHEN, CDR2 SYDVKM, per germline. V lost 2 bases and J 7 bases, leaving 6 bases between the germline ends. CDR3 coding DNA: TGTGCCAGCAGTTTACGGGTAGAGCAGTACTTC. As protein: CASSLRVEQYF.

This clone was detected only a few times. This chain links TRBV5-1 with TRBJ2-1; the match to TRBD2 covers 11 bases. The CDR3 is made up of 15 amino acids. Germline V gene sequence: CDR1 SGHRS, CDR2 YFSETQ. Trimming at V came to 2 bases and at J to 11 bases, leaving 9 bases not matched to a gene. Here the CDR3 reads CASSLGTSGADKQFF. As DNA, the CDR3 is TGCGCCAGCAGCTTAGGGACTAGCGGAGCGGATAAGCAGTTCTTC. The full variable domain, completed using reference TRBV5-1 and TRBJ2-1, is KAGVTQTPRYLIKTRGQQVTLSCSPISGHRSVSWYQQTPGQGLQFLFEYFSETQRNKGNFPGRFSGRQFSNSRSEMNVSTLELGDSALYLCASSLGTSGADKQFFGPGTRLTVL.